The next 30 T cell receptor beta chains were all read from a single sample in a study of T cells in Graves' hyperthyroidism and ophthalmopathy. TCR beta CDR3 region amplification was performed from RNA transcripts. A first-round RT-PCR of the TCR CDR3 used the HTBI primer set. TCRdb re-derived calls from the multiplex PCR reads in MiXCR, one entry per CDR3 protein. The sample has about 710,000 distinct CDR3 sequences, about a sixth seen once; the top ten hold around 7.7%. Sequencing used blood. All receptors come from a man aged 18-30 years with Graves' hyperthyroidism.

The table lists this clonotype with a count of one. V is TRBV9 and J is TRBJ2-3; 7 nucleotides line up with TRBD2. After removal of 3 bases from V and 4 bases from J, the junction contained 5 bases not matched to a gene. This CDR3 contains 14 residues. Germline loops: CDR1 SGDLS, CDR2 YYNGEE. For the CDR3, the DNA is TGTGCCAGCAGCGAACCGGGACTACCAGATACGCAGTATTTT. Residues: CASSEPGLPDTQYF.

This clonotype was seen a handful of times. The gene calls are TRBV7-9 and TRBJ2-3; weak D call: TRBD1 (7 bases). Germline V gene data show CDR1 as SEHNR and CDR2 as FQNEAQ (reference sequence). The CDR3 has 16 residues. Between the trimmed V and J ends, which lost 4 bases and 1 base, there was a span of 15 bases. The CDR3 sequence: CASSSPGDRRTDTQYF. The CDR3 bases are TGTGCCAGCAGCTCCCCGGGGGACAGACGCACAGATACGCAGTATTTT.

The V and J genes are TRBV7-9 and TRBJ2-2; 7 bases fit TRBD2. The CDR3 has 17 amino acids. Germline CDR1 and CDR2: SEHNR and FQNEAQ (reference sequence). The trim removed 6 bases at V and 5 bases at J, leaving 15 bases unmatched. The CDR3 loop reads CASSFPSSGASTGELFF. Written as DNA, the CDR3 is TGTGCCAGCAGTTTCCCCTCGAGCGGGGCTAGTACCGGGGAGCTGTTTTTT.

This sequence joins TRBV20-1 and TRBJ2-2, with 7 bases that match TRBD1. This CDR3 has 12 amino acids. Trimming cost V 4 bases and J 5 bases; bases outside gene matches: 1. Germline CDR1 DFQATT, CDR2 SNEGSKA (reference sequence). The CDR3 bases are TGCAGTGCTATGGGACAGACCGGGGAGCTGTTTTTT. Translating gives CSAMGQTGELFF.

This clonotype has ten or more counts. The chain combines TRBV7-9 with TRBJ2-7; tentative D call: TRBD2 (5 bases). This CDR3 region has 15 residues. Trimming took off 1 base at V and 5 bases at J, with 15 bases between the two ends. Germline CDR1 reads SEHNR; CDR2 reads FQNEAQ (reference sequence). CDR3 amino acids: CASSLGGVLRDEQYF. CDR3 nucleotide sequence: TGTGCCAGCAGCTTAGGGGGAGTTCTTCGGGACGAGCAGTACTTC. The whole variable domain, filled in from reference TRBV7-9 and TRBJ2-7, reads DTGVSQNPRHKITKRGQNVTFRCDPISEHNRLYWYRQTLGQGPEFLTYFQNEAQLEKSRLLSDRFSAERPKGSFSTLEIQRTEQGDSAMYLCASSLGGVLRDEQYFGPGTRLTVT.

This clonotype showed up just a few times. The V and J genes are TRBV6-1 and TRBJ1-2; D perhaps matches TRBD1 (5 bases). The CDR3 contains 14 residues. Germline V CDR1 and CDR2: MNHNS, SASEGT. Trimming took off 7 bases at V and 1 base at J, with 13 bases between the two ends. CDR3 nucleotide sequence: TGTGCCAGCACCCAGCAGGGATTTAACTATGGCTACACCTTC. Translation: CASTQQGFNYGYTF.

DNA of the CDR3: TGCGCCAGCAGCCTCCCTGGGGGGCCCGGGGAGCTGTTTTTT. The encoded protein is CASSLPGGPGELFF. The chain is built from TRBV4-1 and TRBJ2-2, with D perhaps given as TRBD1 or TRBD2 (6 bases each). This CDR3 has 14 amino acids. V dropped 4 bases and J dropped 6 bases, with 12 bases sitting between them. Germline V gene sequence: CDR1 MGHRA, CDR2 YSYEKL.

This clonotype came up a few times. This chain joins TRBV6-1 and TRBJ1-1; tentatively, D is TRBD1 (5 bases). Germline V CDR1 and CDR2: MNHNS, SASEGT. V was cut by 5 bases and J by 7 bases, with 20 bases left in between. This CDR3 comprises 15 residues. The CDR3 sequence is CASSYVQGFDGEAFF. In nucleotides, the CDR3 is TGTGCCAGCAGTTATGTTCAGGGATTTGATGGTGAAGCTTTCTTT.

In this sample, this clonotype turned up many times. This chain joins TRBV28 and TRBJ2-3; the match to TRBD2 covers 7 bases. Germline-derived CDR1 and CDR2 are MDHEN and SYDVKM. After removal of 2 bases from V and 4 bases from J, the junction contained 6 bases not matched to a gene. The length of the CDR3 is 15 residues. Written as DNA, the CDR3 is TGTGCCAGCAGTTTAAAAGGCGGGAGCGCAGATACGCAGTATTTT. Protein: CASSLKGGSADTQYF.

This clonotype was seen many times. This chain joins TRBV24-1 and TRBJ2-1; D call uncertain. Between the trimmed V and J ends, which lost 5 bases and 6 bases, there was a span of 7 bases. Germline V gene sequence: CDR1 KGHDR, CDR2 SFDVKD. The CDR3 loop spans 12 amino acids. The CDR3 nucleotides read TGTGCCACCAGTGGACAAAGCAATGAGCAGTTCTTC. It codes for CATSGQSNEQFF.

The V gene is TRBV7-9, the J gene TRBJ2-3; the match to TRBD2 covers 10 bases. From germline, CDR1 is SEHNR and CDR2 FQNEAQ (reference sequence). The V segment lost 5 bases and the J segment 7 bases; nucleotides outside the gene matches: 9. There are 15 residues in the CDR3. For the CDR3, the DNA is TGTGCCAGCAGCGCCCAGCGGGAGGGCCGTCATACGCAGTATTTT. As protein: CASSAQREGRHTQYF.

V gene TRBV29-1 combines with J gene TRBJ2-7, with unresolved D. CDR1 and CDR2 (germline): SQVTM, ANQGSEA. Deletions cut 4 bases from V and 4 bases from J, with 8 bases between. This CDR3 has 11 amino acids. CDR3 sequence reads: CSVATRYEQYF. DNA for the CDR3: TGCAGCGTTGCCACACGTTACGAGCAGTACTTC.

CDR3 region: CASSQPGDGTSGANVLTF. DNA of the CDR3: TGTGCCAGCTCCCAACCAGGGGACGGAACCTCTGGGGCCAACGTCCTGACTTTC. The V and J genes are TRBV18 and TRBJ2-6; tentatively, D is TRBD1 (6 bases). V shed 6 bases and J shed 0 bases, with 18 bases lying between them. The V gene's germline CDR1 is KGHSH and CDR2 LQKENI. The CDR3 length is 18 residues.

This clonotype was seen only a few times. CDR3 coding DNA: TGTGCCAGCATTCCCTGGAAGCGGGAGTTCGATACGCAGTATTTT. Its translation: CASIPWKREFDTQYF. This chain connects TRBV28 to TRBJ2-3; 8 positions agree with TRBD2. J was trimmed by 6 bases and V by 7 bases; bases with no gene match: 12. Looked up from germline, CDR1 is MDHEN and CDR2 is SYDVKM. CDR3 length: 15 amino acids.

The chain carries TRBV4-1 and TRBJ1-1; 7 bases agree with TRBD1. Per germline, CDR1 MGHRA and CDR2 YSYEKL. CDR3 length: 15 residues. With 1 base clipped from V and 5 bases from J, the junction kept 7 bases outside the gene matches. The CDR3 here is CASSQAGGGATEAFF. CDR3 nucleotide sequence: TGCGCCAGCAGCCAAGCAGGGGGTGGGGCTACTGAAGCTTTCTTT.

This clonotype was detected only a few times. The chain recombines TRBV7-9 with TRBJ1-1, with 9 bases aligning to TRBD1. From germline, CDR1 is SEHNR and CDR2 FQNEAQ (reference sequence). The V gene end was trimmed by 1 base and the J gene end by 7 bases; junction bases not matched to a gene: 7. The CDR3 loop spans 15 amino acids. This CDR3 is CASSLGDRAFGEAFF. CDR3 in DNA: TGTGCCAGCAGCTTAGGGGACAGGGCTTTTGGTGAAGCTTTCTTT.

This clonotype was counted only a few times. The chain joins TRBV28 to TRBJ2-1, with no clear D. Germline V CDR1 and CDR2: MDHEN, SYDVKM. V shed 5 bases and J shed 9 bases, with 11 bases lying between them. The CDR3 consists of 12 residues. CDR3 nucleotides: TGTGCCAGCAGTCACATGGACGGTGAGCAGTTCTTC. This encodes CASSHMDGEQFF. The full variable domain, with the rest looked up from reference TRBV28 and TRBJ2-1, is DVKVTQSSRYLVKRTGEKVFLECVQDMDHENMFWYRQDPGLGLRLIYFSYDVKMKEKGDIPEGYSVSREKKERFSLILESASTNQTSMYLCASSHMDGEQFFGPGTRLTVL.

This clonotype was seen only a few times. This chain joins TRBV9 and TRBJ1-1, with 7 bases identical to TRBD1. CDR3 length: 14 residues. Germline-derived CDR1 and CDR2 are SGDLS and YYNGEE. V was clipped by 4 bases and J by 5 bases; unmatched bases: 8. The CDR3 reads CASSNSQGVTEAFF. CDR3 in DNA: TGTGCCAGCAGCAACAGCCAGGGGGTTACTGAAGCTTTCTTT.

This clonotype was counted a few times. DNA of the CDR3: TGTGCCAGCAGCTTAGCTCCGGGACAGGGAAGGGTGGACACTGAAGCTTTCTTT. Encoded protein: CASSLAPGQGRVDTEAFF. The chain links TRBV7-9 to TRBJ1-1, with TRBD1 identical over 9 bases. The CDR3 length is 18 residues. Germline assignment: CDR1 SEHNR and CDR2 FQNEAQ (reference sequence). The junction had 11 bases not matched to a gene; V was cut back by 0 bases and J by 3 bases.

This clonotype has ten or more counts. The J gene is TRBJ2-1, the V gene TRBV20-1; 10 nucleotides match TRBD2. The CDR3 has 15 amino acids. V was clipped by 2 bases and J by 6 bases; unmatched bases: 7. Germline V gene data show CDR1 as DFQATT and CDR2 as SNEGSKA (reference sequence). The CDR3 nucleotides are TGCAGTGCTAGATCGCAGCGGGAGGGCCTCAATGAGCAGTTCTTC. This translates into CSARSQREGLNEQFF.

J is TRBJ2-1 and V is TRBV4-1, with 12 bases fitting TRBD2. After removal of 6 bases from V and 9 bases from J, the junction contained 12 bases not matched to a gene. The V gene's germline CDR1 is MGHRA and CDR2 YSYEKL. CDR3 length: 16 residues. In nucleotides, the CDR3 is TGCGCCAGCAGTTATTCTAGCGGGAGGGCCTTCGGTGAGCAGTTCTTC. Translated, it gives CASSYSSGRAFGEQFF.

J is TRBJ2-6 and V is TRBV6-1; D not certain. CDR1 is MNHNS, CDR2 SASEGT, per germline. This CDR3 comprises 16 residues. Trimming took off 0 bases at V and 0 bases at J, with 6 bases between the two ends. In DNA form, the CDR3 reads TGTGCCAGCAGTGAAGCGTCGATCTCTGGGGCCAACGTCCTGACTTTC. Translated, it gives CASSEASISGANVLTF.

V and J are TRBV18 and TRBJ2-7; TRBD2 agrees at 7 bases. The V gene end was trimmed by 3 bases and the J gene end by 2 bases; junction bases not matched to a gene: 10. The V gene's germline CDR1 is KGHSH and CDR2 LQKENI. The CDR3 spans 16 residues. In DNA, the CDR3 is TGTGCCAGCTCACCGAACGGTAGGCTAGCGGCCTACGAGCAGTACTTC. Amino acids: CASSPNGRLAAYEQYF.

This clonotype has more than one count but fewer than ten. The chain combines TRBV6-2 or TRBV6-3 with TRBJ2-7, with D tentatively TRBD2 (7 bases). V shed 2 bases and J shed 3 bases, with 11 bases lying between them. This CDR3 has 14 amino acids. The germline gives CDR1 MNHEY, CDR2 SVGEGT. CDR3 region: CASSYGRGSYEQYF. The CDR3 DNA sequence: TGTGCCAGCAGTTACGGGAGGGGGAGCTACGAGCAGTACTTC.

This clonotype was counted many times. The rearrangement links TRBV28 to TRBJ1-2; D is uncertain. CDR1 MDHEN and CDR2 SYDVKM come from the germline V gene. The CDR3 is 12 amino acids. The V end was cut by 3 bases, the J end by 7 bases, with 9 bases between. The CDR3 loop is CASSLSIFGYTF. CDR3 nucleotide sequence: TGTGCCAGCAGTTTGTCTATTTTTGGCTACACCTTC.

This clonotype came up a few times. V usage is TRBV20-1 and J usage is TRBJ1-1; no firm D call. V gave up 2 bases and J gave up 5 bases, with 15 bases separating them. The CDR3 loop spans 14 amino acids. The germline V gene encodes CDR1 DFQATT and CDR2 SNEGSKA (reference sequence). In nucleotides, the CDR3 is TGCAGTGCTAGAAGGGAATTCGTCCGGACTGAAGCTTTCTTT. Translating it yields CSARREFVRTEAFF.

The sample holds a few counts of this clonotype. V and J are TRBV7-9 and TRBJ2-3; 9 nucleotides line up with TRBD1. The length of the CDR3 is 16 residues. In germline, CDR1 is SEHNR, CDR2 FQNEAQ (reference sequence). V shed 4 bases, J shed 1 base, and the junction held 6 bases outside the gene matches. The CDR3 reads CASSSPDRGGTDTQYF. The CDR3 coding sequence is TGTGCCAGCAGCTCCCCGGACAGGGGTGGCACAGATACGCAGTATTTT.

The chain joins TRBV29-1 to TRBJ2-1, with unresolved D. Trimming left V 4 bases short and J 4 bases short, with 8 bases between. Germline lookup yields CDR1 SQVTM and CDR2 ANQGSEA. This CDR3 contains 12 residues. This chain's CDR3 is CSVAPAYNEQFF. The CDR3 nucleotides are TGCAGCGTTGCGCCGGCTTACAATGAGCAGTTCTTC.

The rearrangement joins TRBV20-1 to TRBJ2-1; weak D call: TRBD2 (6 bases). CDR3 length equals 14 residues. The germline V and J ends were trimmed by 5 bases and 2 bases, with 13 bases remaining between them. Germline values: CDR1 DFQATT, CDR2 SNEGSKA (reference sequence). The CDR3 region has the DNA TGCAGTGCTGTCCCGGGAGCCCCCTACAATGAGCAGTTCTTC. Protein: CSAVPGAPYNEQFF.

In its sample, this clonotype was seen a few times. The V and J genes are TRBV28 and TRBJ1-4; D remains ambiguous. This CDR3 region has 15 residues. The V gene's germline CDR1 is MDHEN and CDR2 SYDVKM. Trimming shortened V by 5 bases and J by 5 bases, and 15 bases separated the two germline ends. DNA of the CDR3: TGTGCCAGCAGTATCACATCCGGACTGAATGAAAAACTGTTTTTT. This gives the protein CASSITSGLNEKLFF.